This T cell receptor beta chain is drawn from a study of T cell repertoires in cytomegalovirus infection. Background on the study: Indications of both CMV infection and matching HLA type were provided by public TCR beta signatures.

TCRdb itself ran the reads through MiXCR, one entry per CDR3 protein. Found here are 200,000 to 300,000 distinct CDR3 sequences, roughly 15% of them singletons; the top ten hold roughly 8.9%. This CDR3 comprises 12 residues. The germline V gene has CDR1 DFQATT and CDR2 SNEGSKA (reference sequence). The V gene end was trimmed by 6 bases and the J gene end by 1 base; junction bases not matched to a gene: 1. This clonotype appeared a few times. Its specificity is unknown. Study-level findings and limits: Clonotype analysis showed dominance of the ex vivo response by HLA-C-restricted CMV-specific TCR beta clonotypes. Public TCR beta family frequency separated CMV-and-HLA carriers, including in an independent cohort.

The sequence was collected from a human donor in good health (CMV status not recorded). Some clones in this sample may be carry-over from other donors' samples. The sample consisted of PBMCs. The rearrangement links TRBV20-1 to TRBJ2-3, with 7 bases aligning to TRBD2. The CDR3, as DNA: TGCAGTGCGGCGGGAGGCACAGATACGCAGTATTTT. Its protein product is CSAAGGTDTQYF.